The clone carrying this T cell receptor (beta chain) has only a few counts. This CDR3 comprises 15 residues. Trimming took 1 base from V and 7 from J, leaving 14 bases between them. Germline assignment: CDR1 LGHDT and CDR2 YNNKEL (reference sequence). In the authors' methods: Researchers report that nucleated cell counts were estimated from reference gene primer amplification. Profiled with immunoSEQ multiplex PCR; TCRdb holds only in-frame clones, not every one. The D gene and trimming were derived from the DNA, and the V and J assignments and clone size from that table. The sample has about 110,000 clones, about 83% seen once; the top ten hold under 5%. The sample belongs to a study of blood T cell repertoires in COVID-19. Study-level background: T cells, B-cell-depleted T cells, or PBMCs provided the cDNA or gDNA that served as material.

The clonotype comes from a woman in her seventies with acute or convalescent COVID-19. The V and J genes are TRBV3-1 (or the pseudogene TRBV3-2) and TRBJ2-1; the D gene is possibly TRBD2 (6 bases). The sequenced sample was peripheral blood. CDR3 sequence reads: CASSQGIQEGNEQFF. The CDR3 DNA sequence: TGTGCCAGCAGCCAAGGTATCCAGGAGGGGAATGAGCAGTTCTTC.